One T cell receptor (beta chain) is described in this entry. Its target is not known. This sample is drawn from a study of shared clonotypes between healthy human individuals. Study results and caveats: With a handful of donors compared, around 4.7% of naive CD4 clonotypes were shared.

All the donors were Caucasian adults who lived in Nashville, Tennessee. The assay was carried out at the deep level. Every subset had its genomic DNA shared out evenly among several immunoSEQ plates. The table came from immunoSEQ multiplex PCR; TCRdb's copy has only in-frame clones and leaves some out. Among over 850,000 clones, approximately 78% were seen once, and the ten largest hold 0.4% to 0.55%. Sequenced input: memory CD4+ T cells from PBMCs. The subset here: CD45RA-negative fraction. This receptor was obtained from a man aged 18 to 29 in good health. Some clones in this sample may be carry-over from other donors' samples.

CDR3 amino acids: CATSRSDRNYGYTF. The DNA of the CDR3 is TGTGCCACCAGCAGGTCGGACAGAAACTATGGCTACACCTTC. The chain joins TRBV15 to TRBJ1-2; TRBD1 is a possible D gene (6 bases). The V end lost 3 bases, the J end lost 2 bases, and 10 bases lay between the germline ends. The CDR3 loop spans 14 amino acids. The germline V gene encodes CDR1 LNHNV and CDR2 YYDKDF (reference sequence).